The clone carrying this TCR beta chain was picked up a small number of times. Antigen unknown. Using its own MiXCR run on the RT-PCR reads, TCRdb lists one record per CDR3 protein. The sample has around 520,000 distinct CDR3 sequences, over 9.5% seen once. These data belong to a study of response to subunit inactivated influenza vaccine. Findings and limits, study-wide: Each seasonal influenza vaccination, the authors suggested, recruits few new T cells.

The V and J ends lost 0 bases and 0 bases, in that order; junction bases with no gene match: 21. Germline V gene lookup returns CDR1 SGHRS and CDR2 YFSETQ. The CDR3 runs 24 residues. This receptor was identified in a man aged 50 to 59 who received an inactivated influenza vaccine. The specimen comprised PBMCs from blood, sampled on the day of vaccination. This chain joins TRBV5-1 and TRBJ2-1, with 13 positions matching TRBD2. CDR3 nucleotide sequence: TGCGCCAGCAGCTTGGATCGCAGGGTGTGGACTAGCGGGAGAGGGGGGAGCTCCTACAATGAGCAGTTCTTC. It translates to CASSLDRRVWTSGRGGSSYNEQFF.